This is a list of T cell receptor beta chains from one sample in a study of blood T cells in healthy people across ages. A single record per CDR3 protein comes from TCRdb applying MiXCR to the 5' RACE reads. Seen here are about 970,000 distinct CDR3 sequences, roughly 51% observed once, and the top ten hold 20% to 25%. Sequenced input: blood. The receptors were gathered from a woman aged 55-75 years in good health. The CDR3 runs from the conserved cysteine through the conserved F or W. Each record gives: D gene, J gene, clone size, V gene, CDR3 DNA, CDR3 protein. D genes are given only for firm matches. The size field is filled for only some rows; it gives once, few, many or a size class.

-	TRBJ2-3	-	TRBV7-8	TGTGCCAGCAGCTCTTTGGGGGGCGGGAGTACAGATACGCAGTATTTT	CASSSLGGGSTDTQYF
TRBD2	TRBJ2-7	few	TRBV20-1	TGCAGTGCTAGACAGGGAGGGTCGGCCGAGCAGTACTTC	CSARQGGSAEQYF
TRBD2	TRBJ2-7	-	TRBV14	TGTGCCAGCAGCCAAGATATATTAGCGGGAGTATACGAGCAGTACTTC	CASSQDILAGVYEQYF
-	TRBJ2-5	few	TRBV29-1	TGCAGCGGGGTATTTATTAGGGAGACCCAGTACTTC	CSGVFIRETQYF
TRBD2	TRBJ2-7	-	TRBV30	TGTGCCTGGAGTGGATGGGGACTAGCGGAGGACTACGAGCAGTACTTC	CAWSGWGLAEDYEQYF
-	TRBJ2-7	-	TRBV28	TGTGCCAGCAGTTTGTGTATGCAGTACTTC	CASSLCMQYF
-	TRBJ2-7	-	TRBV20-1	TGCAGTGCTCTGACAGGGAGGGTCTACGAGCAGTACTTC	CSALTGRVYEQYF
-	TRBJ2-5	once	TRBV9	TGTGCCAGCAGCGGAGGGTGGGGGACCCAGTACTTC	CASSGGWGTQYF
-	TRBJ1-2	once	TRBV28	TGTGCCAGCAGTCCCCCCGGGGGCAGGAGTCGTCGCTACACCTTC	CASSPPGGRSRRYTF
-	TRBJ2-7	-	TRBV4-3	TGCGCCAGCAGCCAAACGGGACGGACGCTTGAGCAGTACTTC	CASSQTGRTLEQYF
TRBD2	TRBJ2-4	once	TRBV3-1	TGTGCCAGCAGCCAAGGTGCTAGCGGGATATACATTCAGTACTTC	CASSQGASGIYIQYF
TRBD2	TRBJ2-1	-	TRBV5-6	TGTGCCAGCAGCTGGGGACTAGCGGGAGGTCATGAGCAGTTCTTC	CASSWGLAGGHEQFF
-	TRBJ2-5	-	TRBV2	TGTGCCAGCAGCACGACAGCCCCTCAAGAGACCCAGTACTTC	CASSTTAPQETQYF
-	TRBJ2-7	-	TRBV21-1	TGTGCCAGCAGCAAAGAAAGGACCTACGAGCAGTACTTC	CASSKERTYEQYF
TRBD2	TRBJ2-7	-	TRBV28	TGTGCCAGCAGGCGGGAGGGCCCTTTCTACGAGCAGTACTTC	CASRREGPFYEQYF
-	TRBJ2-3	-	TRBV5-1	TGCGCCAGCTCCAGAGCGGGGACAGACACAGATACGCAGTATTTT	CASSRAGTDTDTQYF
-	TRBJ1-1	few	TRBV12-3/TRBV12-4	TGTGCCAGCAGTTTAGTCACAGGGTTTGCTGAAGCTTTCTTT	CASSLVTGFAEAFF
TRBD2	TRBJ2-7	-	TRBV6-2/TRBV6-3	TGTGCCAGCAGCTCCTCCCAAGCGGGAGGGTACGAGCAGTACTTC	CASSSSQAGGYEQYF
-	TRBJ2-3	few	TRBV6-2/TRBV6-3	TGTGCCAGCAGTCCCCCGGAGGCAGATACGCAGTATTTT	CASSPPEADTQYF
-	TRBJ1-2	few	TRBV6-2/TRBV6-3	TGTGCCAGCAGTCGACAGAACTATGGCTACACCTTC	CASSRQNYGYTF
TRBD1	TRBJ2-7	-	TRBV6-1	TGTGCCAGCAGTCGAGATAGCTATGGGACAGAATACTACGAGCAGTACTTC	CASSRDSYGTEYYEQYF
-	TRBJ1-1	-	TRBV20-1	TGCAGTGCTAGAGATCCCGCCAGGCCGAACACTGAAGCTTTCTTT	CSARDPARPNTEAFF
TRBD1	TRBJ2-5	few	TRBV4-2	TGTGCCAGCAGCCAAGCGGGACAGGGGATTTGGGAGACCCAGTACTTC	CASSQAGQGIWETQYF
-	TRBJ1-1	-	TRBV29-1	TGCAGCGCGGGACACCCAAACACTGAAGCTTTCTTT	CSAGHPNTEAFF
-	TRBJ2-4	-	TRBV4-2	TGTGCCAGCAGTCAGATCTTCGAATTTAGTGAGGACATTCAGTACTTC	CASSQIFEFSEDIQYF
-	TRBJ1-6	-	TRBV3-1	TGTGCCAGCAGCCAAGGGACAGTACCACCCCTCCACTTT	CASSQGTVPPLHF
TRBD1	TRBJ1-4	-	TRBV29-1	TGCAGCGTTGGAGGGACAGGGGGAAAACTGTTTTTT	CSVGGTGGKLFF
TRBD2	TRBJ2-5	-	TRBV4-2	TGTGCCAGCAGCCCGACTAGCGGGAGGGCCGTCTCAGCCGAGACCCAGTACTTC	CASSPTSGRAVSAETQYF
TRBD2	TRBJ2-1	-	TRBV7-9	TGTGCCAGCAGCAGGCAGGGACGAGCGGGGAACAATGAGCAGTTCTTC	CASSRQGRAGNNEQFF
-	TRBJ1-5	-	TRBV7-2	TGTGCCAGCAGCCCCAGACAGACTAGCAATCAGCCCCAGCATTTT	CASSPRQTSNQPQHF
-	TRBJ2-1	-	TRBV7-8	TGTGCCAGCAAACTAGGGTTGAATGAGCAGTTCTTC	CASKLGLNEQFF
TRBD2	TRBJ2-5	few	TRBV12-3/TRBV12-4	TGTGCCACAATAAGGCGGGAGGGGTGGCAAGAGACCCAGTACTTC	CATIRREGWQETQYF
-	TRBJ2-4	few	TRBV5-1	TGCGCCAGCACGACCGGACAGTTGGGGAACATTCAGTACTTC	CASTTGQLGNIQYF
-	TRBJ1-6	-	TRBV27	TGTGCCAGCAGTAGAGCCGCTAGCTCCTATAATTCACCCCTCCACTTT	CASSRAASSYNSPLHF
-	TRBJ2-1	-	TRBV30	TGTGCCTGGAGTGCCTTGACCGGGAAGCAGTTCTTC	CAWSALTGKQFF
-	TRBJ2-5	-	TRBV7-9	TGTGCCAGCACTGGGGGGGACAGGATAAAGACCCAGTACTTC	CASTGGDRIKTQYF
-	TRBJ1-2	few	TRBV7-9	TGTGCCAGCACCTCGACAAGGGGCAACTATGGCTACACCTTC	CASTSTRGNYGYTF